This section outlines one TCR beta chain sequence together with its context. In the authors' methods: The authors estimated nucleated cell counts from reference gene primer amplification. Generated by immunoSEQ multiplex PCR, the TCRdb table keeps only in-frame clones and is missing some. The D gene and trimming were derived from the DNA, and the V and J assignments and clone size from that table. This repertoire shows some 240,000 clones, about 83% found once; its top ten account for about 1.5%. The CDR3 is made up of 16 amino acids. V lost 5 bases to trimming and J lost 7 bases, with 21 bases between them. Germline values: CDR1 PRHDT, CDR2 FYEKMQ (reference sequence). These data are taken from a study of blood T cell repertoires in COVID-19.

Material: peripheral blood. The receptor was derived from a woman between 40 and 55 years old who had recovered from COVID-19. The rearrangement joins TRBV13 to TRBJ2-1, with D perhaps TRBD1 (8 bases). The CDR3 DNA is TGTGCCAGCAGCACCCGACAGGGGAGGGGTGCGAATGAGCAGTTCTTC. Amino acids: CASSTRQGRGANEQFF. Based on the CDR3 plus reference TRBV13 and TRBJ2-1, the full variable domain is AAGVIQSPRHLIKEKRETATLKCYPIPRHDTVYWYQQGPGQDPQFLISFYEKMQSDKGSIPDRFSAQQFSDYHSELNMSSLELGDSALYFCASSTRQGRGANEQFFGPGTRLTVL.